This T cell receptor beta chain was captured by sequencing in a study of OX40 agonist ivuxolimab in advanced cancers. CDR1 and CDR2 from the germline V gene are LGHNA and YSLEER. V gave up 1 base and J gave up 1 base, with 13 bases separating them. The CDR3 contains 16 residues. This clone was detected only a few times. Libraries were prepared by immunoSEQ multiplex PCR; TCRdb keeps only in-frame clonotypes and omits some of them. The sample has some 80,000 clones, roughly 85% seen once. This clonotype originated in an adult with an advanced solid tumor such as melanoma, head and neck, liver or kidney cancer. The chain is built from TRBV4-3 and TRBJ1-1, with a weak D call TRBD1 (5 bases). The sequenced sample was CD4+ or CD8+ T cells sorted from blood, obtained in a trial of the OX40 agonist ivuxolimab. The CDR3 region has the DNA TGCGCCAGCAGCCAAGCCCCAAAGGGGACGAACACTGAAGCTTTCTTT. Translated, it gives CASSQAPKGTNTEAFF.